This T cell receptor (beta chain) comes out of a study of beta chain features in type 1 diabetes. Study overall: Healthy donors and patients had similar age, gender and cell yields. Study conclusions and caveats: Reads derived from cDNA could over-represent cells showing high TCR expression. Lower insertion and higher deletion counts appeared at VDJ junctions in type 1 diabetes patients. Shortening that was moderate but significant affected the TCRB CDR3s of Type 1 diabetes patients in all four CD4+ subsets.

Expressed TCRB transcripts got sequenced, as all isolated RNA was reverse transcribed. Assay used: immunoSEQ multiplex PCR; TCRdb lists only in-frame clones, some missing. Of about 170,000 clones in the sample, approximately 8% are singletons; the top ten hold 0.94%. Of note for this clone: Its antigen is not known.

Sorting that relied on CD45RO/CCR7/CD25/CD127/CD95/CD27 yielded CD4+ naive, central memory, regulatory and stem cell-like memory cells. Sequencing was done on a sample of central memory CD4+ T cells from blood. The receptor comes from a woman aged 40 to 50 with type 1 diabetes.

The CDR3: CASSFQQGITEAFF. CDR3 DNA sequence: TGTGCCAGCAGTTTTCAACAGGGAATCACTGAAGCTTTCTTT. The chain has TRBV27 and TRBJ1-1, with D possibly TRBD1 on 6 matching bases. CDR3 size: 14 residues. Germline assignment: CDR1 MNHEY and CDR2 SMNVEV (reference sequence). V was shortened by 3 bases and J by 4 bases, with 12 bases between the two germline ends.